This TCR beta chain was documented in a study of T-cell reconstitution after alpha-beta-depleted transplantation in children. Points from the study as a whole: From newly produced T cells came most of the T-cell counts and diversity one year after transplant. Elevated TCRbeta diversity at day 60 was traced, in some patients, to surviving recipient T cells and thymic progenitors. Several hundred graft clones that had expanded were reportedly the source of alpha-beta T cells about two months after transplant.

Trimming took 0 bases from V and 7 from J, leaving 12 bases between them. Germline V gene lookup returns CDR1 MNHEY and CDR2 SVGAGI. CDR3 length: 14 amino acids. Researchers prepared the TCRbeta library using unique molecular identifiers, the study reports. TCRdb passed the PCR reads through MiXCR, listing each CDR3 protein once. The sample lists 55,000 to 70,000 distinct CDR3 sequences, approximately 11% seen once, with 13% in the top ten. Details on this clonotype: What it binds is not known.

The V call is TRBV6-5, the J call TRBJ1-2; no firm D call. This specimen was PBMCs, taken before TCRalphabeta/CD19-depleted stem cell transplant. This receptor was taken from a boy aged 5-17 years with acute myeloid leukemia, due to receive a stem cell transplant. The CDR3 sequence: CASSYSRRVGGYTF. CDR3 bases: TGTGCCAGCAGTTACTCGAGGAGGGTGGGTGGCTACACCTTC.